The source of this TCR beta chain is a study of Ad26.COV2.S vaccination and SARS-CoV-2 variants. V gave up 4 bases and J gave up 4 bases; unmatched junction bases: 6. CDR3 length: 14 amino acids. Germline V gives CDR1 MDHEN, CDR2 SYDVKM. The repertoire was sequenced with immunoSEQ multiplex PCR; TCRdb's copy has only in-frame clones and lacks some. The profile shows around 450,000 clones, 90% of them singletons. Treatment in this sample: some 20 received Ad26.COV2.S at low or high dose, single or two shots; roughly 5 received placebo; per-sample allocation not given. Collection of samples fell on day 63 after the first vaccine or placebo injection. It was an adult aged 18-55 years in Boston who was the donor.

The sequences come from peripheral blood, collected in a trial of Ad26.COV2.S vaccine versus placebo. V gene TRBV28 combines with J gene TRBJ1-1; 7 nucleotides match TRBD1. This receptor was taken from a person between 18 and 65 years old who received the Ad26.COV2.S COVID-19 vaccine or a placebo. CDR3 in DNA: TGTGCCAGCAGTTCCCCGACAGGGTCCACTGAAGCTTTCTTT. Translation gives CASSSPTGSTEAFF.